The clone carrying this TCR beta chain turned up a few times. Measured with immunoSEQ multiplex PCR; TCRdb has only the in-frame clones, and not every one. This sample has 330,000 or so clones, with roughly 90% found just once. With 2 bases removed from V and 0 bases from J, the gap between germline ends came to 8 bases. The CDR3 has 14 amino acids. The data are from a study of blood T cell repertoires in COVID-19. Study information: Acute and convalescent COVID-19 specimens originated in the United States, Italy and Spain.

Residents of around 24 US areas, aged about 18 to 95 years, made up the participants. The J gene is TRBJ2-7, the V gene TRBV23-1; TRBD2 might be the D (5 bases). Being an ORF, TRBV23-1 has a function that is uncertain. The origin of this receptor is a woman between 25 and 40 years old who had recovered from COVID-19. Sequencing was carried out using PBMCs or T cells enriched from blood (not recorded which). The CDR3 loop reads CASSQEGISYEQYF. CDR3 nucleotides: TGCGCCAGCAGTCAAGAGGGTATCTCCTACGAGCAGTACTTC.